This record looks at one T cell receptor beta chain sequence and its context. Its specificity is unknown. This may come from a read error, since a much larger clone is one base off. The study, taken as a whole, reports: Tumor Treg TCRs overlapped most with tumor naive CD4+ cells.

Naive CD4+ T cells were purified with Tregs depleted by CD25. Full-length variable regions came from constant-region reverse primers plus semi-nested Nested Universal Primer A PCR. TCRdb ran MiXCR on the 5' RACE reads and lists one entry per CDR3 protein. The table lists about 50,000 distinct CDR3 sequences, 28% of them singletons. The receptor comes from a female donor with breast cancer. Sequenced material: naive CD4+ T cells sorted from blood. Subset in this sample: naive CD4+ T cells, CD4+CD45RA+CD25-.

CDR3 residues: CAGSLQGANTGELFF. The CDR3 nucleotides read TGCGCCGGCAGCTTGCAGGGAGCGAACACCGGGGAGCTGTTTTTT. J is TRBJ2-2 and V is TRBV5-1; D tentatively fits TRBD1 or TRBD2 (5 bases each). The CDR3 is made up of 15 amino acids. From germline, CDR1 is SGHRS and CDR2 YFSETQ.